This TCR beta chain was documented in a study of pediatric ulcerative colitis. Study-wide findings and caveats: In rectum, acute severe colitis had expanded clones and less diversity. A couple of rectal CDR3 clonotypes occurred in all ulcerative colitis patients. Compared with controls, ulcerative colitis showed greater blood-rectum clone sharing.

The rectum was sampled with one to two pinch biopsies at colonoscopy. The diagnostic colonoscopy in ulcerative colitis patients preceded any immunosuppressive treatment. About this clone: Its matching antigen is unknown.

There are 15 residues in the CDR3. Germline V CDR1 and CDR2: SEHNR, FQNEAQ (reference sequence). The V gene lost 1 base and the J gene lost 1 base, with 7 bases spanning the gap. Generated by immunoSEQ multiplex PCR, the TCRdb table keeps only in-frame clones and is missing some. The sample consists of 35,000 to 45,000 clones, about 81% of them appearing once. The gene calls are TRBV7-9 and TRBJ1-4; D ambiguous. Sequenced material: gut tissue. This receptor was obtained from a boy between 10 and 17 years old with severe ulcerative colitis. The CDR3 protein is CASSLEGRTNEKLFF. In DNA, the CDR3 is TGTGCCAGCAGCTTAGAAGGCAGAACTAATGAAAAACTGTTTTTT.